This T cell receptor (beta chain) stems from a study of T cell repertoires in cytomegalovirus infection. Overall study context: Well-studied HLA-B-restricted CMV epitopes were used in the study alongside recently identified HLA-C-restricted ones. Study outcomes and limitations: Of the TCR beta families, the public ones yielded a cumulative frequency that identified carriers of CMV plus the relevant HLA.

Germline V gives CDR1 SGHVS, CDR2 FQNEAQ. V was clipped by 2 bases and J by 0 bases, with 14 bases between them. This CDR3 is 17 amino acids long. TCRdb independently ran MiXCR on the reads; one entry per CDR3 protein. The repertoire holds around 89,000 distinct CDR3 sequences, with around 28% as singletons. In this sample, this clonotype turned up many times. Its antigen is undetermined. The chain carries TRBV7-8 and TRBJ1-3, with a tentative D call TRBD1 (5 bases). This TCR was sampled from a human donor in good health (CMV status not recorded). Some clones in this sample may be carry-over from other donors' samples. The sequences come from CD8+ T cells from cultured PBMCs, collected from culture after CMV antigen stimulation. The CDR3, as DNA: TGTGCCAGCAGCTTATACGGGGACTTACGCTCTGGAAACACCATATATTTT. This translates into CASSLYGDLRSGNTIYF.